This entry lists 7 T cell receptor beta chains sequenced from one sample in a study of shared clonotypes between healthy human individuals. Produced via immunoSEQ multiplex PCR; TCRdb's table is partial and in-frame only. In the table there are under 1,100,000 clones, about 75% of which are singletons. Material for sequencing was memory CD4+ T cells sorted from blood. Subset given: CD45RA-negative fraction. The receptors stem from a man aged 18 to 29 in good health.

J is TRBJ2-1 and V is TRBV5-1, with 10 bases aligning to TRBD1. The CDR3 contains 16 residues. V lost 4 bases and J lost 5; bases outside the gene matches: 9. Germline loops: CDR1 SGHRS, CDR2 YFSETQ. The CDR3, as DNA: TGCGCCAGCAGCCCCTATGGACAGGGGGTGGACAATGAGCAGTTCTTC. This translates into CASSPYGQGVDNEQFF.

The chain links TRBV7-6 to TRBJ2-3; D is possibly TRBD1 (6 bases). Germline assignment: CDR1 SGHVS and CDR2 FNYEAQ. The CDR3 has 16 amino acids. V lost 1 base and J 4 bases, leaving 15 bases between the germline ends. The CDR3 bases are TGTGCCAGCAGCTTAGGCAGCAGGGGCGCCCCAGATACGCAGTATTTT. This translates into CASSLGSRGAPDTQYF.

The rearrangement links TRBV7-9 to TRBJ2-5, with D perhaps matching TRBD2 (6 bases). Trimming removed 5 bases at V and 0 bases at J, with 13 bases between. CDR3 size: 15 residues. Germline V gene lookup returns CDR1 SEHNR and CDR2 FQNEAQ (reference sequence). CDR3 loop: CASSLNRGYQETQYF. The CDR3 bases are TGTGCCAGCAGCCTAAACCGGGGGTACCAAGAGACCCAGTACTTC.

The chain links TRBV5-1 to TRBJ2-5; a weak D match, TRBD1 (6 bases). CDR1 is SGHRS, CDR2 YFSETQ, per germline. Trimming took off 6 bases at V and 4 bases at J, with 22 bases between the two ends. There are 16 residues in the CDR3. The chain's CDR3 is CASTQPARGEGETQYF. The CDR3 DNA sequence: TGCGCCAGCACGCAACCTGCCAGGGGCGAAGGAGAGACCCAGTACTTC.

This clone was seen a few times. The chain couples TRBV6-1 to TRBJ1-5; D is unresolved. CDR1 MNHNS and CDR2 SASEGT come from the germline V gene. The CDR3 consists of 11 residues. V shed 6 bases and J shed 7 bases, with 7 bases lying between them. This CDR3 is CASREGQPQHF. The DNA of the CDR3 is TGTGCCAGCAGAGAGGGCCAGCCCCAGCATTTT.

This clone was found once. CDR3 region: CASSGFNAGRNTEAFF. Written as DNA, the CDR3 is TGTGCCAGCAGCGGGTTCAACGCGGGGCGGAACACTGAAGCTTTCTTT. This chain connects TRBV5-8 to TRBJ1-1; perhaps TRBD1 as D (5 bases). The CDR3 covers 16 residues. Trimming shortened V by 4 bases and J by 1 base, and 17 bases separated the two germline ends. Germline V lookup: CDR1 SGHTS, CDR2 YDEGEE. The variable domain in full, completed from reference TRBV5-8 and TRBJ1-1, reads EAGVTQSPTHLIKTRGQQATLRCSPISGHTSVYWYQQALGLGLQFLLWYDEGEERNRGNFPPRFSGRQFPNYSSELNVNALELEDSALYLCASSGFNAGRNTEAFFGQGTRLTVV.

The CDR3 bases are TGTGCCAGCAGCTCCTGGGGGGCGATCGACGAGCAGTACTTC. Translated: CASSSWGAIDEQYF. V and J are TRBV7-2 and TRBJ2-7; D assignment may be TRBD1 or TRBD2 (6 bases each). The CDR3 runs 14 residues. Germline CDR1 reads SGHTA; CDR2 reads FQGNSA. V gave up 4 bases and J gave up 5 bases, with 15 bases separating them. Variable domain in full (rest from reference TRBV7-2 and TRBJ2-7): GAGVSQSPSNKVTEKGKDVELRCDPISGHTALYWYRQSLGQGLEFLIYFQGNSAPDKSGLPSDRFSAERTGGSVSTLTIQRTQQEDSAVYLCASSSWGAIDEQYFGPGTRLTVT.